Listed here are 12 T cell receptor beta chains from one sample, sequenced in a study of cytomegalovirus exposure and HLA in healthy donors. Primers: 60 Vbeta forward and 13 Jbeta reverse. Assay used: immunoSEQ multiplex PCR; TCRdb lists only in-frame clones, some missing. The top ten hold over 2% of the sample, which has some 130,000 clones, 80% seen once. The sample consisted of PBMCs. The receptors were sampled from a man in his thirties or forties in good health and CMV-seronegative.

The CDR3 sequence: CSGKLAGSYEQYF. CDR3 DNA sequence: TGCAGCGGTAAACTAGCGGGGAGCTACGAGCAGTACTTC. V and J are TRBV29-1 and TRBJ2-7, with 10 bases that match TRBD2. CDR3 length: 13 residues. The germline V gene has CDR1 SQVTM and CDR2 ANQGSEA. V lost 7 bases, J lost 3 bases, and 6 bases stayed unmatched.

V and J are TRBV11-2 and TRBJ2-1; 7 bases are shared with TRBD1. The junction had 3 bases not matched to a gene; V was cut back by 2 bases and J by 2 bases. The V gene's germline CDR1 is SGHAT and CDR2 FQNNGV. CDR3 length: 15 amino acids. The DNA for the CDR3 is TGTGCCAGCAGCTTATACAGGGGCCCCTACAATGAGCAGTTCTTC. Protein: CASSLYRGPYNEQFF.

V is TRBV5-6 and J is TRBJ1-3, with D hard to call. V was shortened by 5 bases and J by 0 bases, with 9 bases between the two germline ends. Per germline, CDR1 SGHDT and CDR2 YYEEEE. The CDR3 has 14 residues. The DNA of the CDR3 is TGTGCCAGCAGTCTCGGGAACTCTGGAAACACCATATATTTT. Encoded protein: CASSLGNSGNTIYF.

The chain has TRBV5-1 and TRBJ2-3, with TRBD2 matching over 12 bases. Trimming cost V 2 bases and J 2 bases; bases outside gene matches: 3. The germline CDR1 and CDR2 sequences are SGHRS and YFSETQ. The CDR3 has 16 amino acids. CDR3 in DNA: TGCGCCAGCAGCTTCACTAGCGGGAGGAACACAGATACGCAGTATTTT. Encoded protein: CASSFTSGRNTDTQYF.

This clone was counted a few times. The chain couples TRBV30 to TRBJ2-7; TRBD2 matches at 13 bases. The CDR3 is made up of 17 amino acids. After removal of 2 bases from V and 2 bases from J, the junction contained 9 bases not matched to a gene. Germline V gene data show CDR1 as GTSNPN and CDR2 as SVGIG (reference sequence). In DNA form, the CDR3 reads TGTGCCTGGAGTCTAAGGGGACTAGCGGGGCCAACCTACGAGCAGTACTTC. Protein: CAWSLRGLAGPTYEQYF.

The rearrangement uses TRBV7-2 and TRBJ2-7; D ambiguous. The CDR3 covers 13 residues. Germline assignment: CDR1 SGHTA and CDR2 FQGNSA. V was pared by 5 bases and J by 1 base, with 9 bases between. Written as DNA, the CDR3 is TGTGCCAGCAGCCCCCGGTTATCCTACGAGCAGTACTTC. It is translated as CASSPRLSYEQYF.

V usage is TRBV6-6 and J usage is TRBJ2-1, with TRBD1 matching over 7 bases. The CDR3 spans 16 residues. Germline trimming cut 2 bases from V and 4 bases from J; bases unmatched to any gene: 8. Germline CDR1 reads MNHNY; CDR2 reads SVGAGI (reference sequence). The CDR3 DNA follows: TGTGCCAGCAGTTACAATTTAGGGGGCGCTTACAATGAGCAGTTCTTC. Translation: CASSYNLGGAYNEQFF.

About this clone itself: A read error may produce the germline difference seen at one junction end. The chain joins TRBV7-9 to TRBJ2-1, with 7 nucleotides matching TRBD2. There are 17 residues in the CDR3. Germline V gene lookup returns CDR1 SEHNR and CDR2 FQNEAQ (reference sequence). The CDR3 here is CSSIARVSSGSYNEQFF. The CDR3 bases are TGTTCCAGCATCGCTCGGGTATCTAGCGGATCCTACAATGAGCAGTTCTTC.

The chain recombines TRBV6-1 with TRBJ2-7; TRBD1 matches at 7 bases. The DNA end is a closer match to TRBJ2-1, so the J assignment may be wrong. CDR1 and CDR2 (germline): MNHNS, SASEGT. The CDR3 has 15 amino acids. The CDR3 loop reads CASTQDRASYNEQFF. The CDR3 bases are TGTGCCAGCACCCAAGACAGGGCCTCCTACAATGAGCAGTTCTTC.

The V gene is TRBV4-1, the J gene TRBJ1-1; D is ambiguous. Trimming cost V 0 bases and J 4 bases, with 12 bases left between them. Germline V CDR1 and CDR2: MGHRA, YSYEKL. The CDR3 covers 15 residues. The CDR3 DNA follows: TGCGCCAGCAGCCAAGATAGGATGGGAGGCACTGAAGCTTTCTTT. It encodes CASSQDRMGGTEAFF.

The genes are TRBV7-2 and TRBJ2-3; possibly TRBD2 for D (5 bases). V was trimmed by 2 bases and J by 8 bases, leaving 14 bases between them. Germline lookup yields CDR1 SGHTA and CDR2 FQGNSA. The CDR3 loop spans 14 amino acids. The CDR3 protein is CASSLTDSAGTQYF. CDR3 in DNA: TGTGCCAGCAGCTTAACTGACTCGGCGGGTACGCAGTATTTT.

The CDR3 region has the DNA TGTGCCATCAGTGAGCGGACTGGGTATCCGTTCTTC. It specifies CAISERTGYPFF. This chain links TRBV10-3 with TRBJ2-1; tentatively, D is TRBD2 (5 bases). Germline V CDR1 and CDR2: ENHRY, SYGVKD. V was pared by 2 bases and J by 15 bases, with 14 bases between. The CDR3 has 12 residues.